Below are 7 T cell receptor beta chains sequenced from a single sample in a study of T cells in localized non-small cell lung cancer. Profiling relied on immunoSEQ multiplex PCR, and the TCRdb table lists in-frame clones only, not all of them. The sample consists of 15,000 or so clones, approximately 84% of them appearing once. This specimen consisted of peripheral blood, obtained before any cancer treatment. All receptors derive from a male donor at least 60 years old with stage I lung adenocarcinoma.

This clone was seen more than once but under ten times. The chain has TRBV18 and TRBJ1-6; D call uncertain. The CDR3 has 16 amino acids. Trimming left V 3 bases short and J 1 base short, with 10 bases between. The V gene's germline CDR1 is KGHSH and CDR2 LQKENI. The CDR3 DNA sequence: TGTGCCAGCTCACCGAGGGTCGGGTCCTATAATTCACCCCTCCACTTT. Residues: CASSPRVGSYNSPLHF.

This chain joins TRBV18 and TRBJ1-1; possibly TRBD1 for D (6 bases). Germline-derived CDR1 and CDR2 are KGHSH and LQKENI. Trimming left V 6 bases short and J 5 bases short, with 19 bases between. There are 15 residues in the CDR3. The CDR3 is CASSGTQSSSTEAFF. In DNA form, the CDR3 reads TGTGCCAGCTCCGGGACACAAAGTAGTAGTACTGAAGCTTTCTTT. The full variable domain, in which reference TRBV18 and TRBJ1-1 provide the parts outside the CDR3, is NAGVMQNPRHLVRRRGQEARLRCSPMKGHSHVYWYRQLPEEGLKFMVYLQKENIIDESGMPKERFSAEFPKEGPSILRIQQVVRGDSAAYFCASSGTQSSSTEAFFGQGTRLTVV.

The J gene is TRBJ2-7, the V gene TRBV7-9, with D possibly being TRBD1 (6 bases). The CDR3 is 13 amino acids. The V gene's germline CDR1 is SEHNR and CDR2 FQNEAQ (reference sequence). Deletions cut 5 bases from V and 3 bases from J, with 11 bases between. CDR3 nucleotide sequence: TGTGCCAGCAGCCAAAGGACAGACTACGAGCAGTACTTC. This translates into CASSQRTDYEQYF.

The chain has TRBV27 and TRBJ2-7, with TRBD2 as a possible D gene (7 bases). Per germline, CDR1 MNHEY and CDR2 SMNVEV (reference sequence). Deletions cut 0 bases from V and 3 bases from J, with 15 bases between. This CDR3 has 16 amino acids. CDR3 protein: CASSLSSFGGLYEQYF. CDR3 in DNA: TGTGCCAGCAGTTTATCCTCATTCGGGGGGCTCTACGAGCAGTACTTC.

The chain couples TRBV5-8 to TRBJ2-5; D is unclear. The CDR3 is made up of 14 amino acids. V was trimmed by 3 bases and J by 5 bases, leaving 14 bases between them. Germline V gives CDR1 SGHTS, CDR2 YDEGEE. CDR3 region: CASSSFSRQETQYF. The CDR3 DNA reads as TGTGCCAGCAGCTCCTTCAGCCGTCAGGAGACCCAGTACTTC.

V and J are TRBV15 and TRBJ2-7; a possible D gene is TRBD1 (6 bases). CDR1 and CDR2 (germline): LNHNV, YYDKDF (reference sequence). Trimming took 1 base from V and 1 from J, leaving 11 bases between them. The CDR3 is 15 amino acids. The DNA for the CDR3 is TGTGCCACCAGCAGAGGGGGGCGAGGATCCTACGAGCAGTACTTC. It translates to CATSRGGRGSYEQYF.

The chain has TRBV6-1 and TRBJ1-5; D gene unclear. This CDR3 spans 13 amino acids. The ends were cut back, 4 bases at V and 5 bases at J, with 9 bases in the middle. Germline loops: CDR1 MNHNS, CDR2 SASEGT. This chain's CDR3 is CASSGGQHQPQHF. CDR3 nucleotides: TGTGCCAGCAGTGGAGGTCAGCATCAGCCCCAGCATTTT.